The entry below gives a single TCR beta chain sequence along with its context. Its antigen is not identified. With 60 Vbeta and 13 Jbeta primers, the PCR was carried out. The authors' processing: Later analysis identified approximately 80 million unique TCR beta chains, about 10 million shared. Sequencing was performed with immunoSEQ multiplex PCR; in TCRdb, only in-frame clones are kept and a portion is missing. V and J calls plus clone size are reproduced from that table; the DNA served to infer D and trimming. The sample includes 200,000 to 300,000 clones, 84% seen only once; the top ten take about 2%. The data were taken from a study of cytomegalovirus exposure and HLA in healthy donors. Study-wide findings and caveats: A later analysis, which compared TCR beta chains of equal frequency, found the HLA-associated ones more clonally expanded. As a later analysis showed, a missense DCLRE1C variant was linked to trimming of TCR beta V- and J-genes. There were a few CMV-associated chains whose specificity for CMV antigens was confirmed in vitro.

Unmatched junction bases numbered 9, after V lost 5 bases and J lost 4 bases. In germline, CDR1 is SEHNR, CDR2 FQNEAQ (reference sequence). CDR3 length equals 16 residues. This sequence joins TRBV7-9 and TRBJ2-2; 8 positions agree with TRBD2. What was sequenced was PBMCs. The clonotype originates from a woman in her thirties or forties in good health and CMV-seropositive. The CDR3: CASSQQAGVTTGELFF. The DNA for the CDR3 is TGTGCCAGCAGCCAACAAGCGGGAGTAACCACCGGGGAGCTGTTTTTT.